A selection of T cell receptor beta chains follows, all from one sample in a study of T-cell memory formation after mild COVID-19. TCRdb redid the calling of the 5' RACE reads with MiXCR, one entry per CDR3 protein. This table has about 560,000 distinct CDR3 sequences, roughly 17% appearing once. The specimen sequenced was PBMCs or a T cell subset sorted from them (not recorded which). These receptors all stem from an adult woman who had mild COVID-19 (a few samples of this study predate the infection). Cell type and time point are not known. CDR3s include the opening cysteine and the closing phenylalanine or tryptophan. The D gene is left open where the match is weak. The size entry is marked missing in some rows and otherwise reads once, few, many or a size class.

CDR3 protein: CASSPASGRAIDTQYF; CDR3 DNA: TGTGCCAGCAGCCCAGCTAGCGGGAGGGCCATCGATACGCAGTATTTT; J gene: TRBJ2-3; D gene: TRBD2; clone size: few; V gene: TRBV7-2
CDR3 protein: CAIRDMDEQYF; CDR3 DNA: TGTGCCATCCGCGATATGGACGAGCAGTACTTC; J gene: TRBJ2-7; D gene: .; clone size: few; V gene: TRBV10-3
CDR3 protein: CASTSLTRGGYYGYTF; CDR3 DNA: TGTGCCAGCACAAGCCTGACAAGGGGGGGGTACTATGGCTACACCTTC; J gene: TRBJ1-2; D gene: .; clone size: .; V gene: TRBV12-3/TRBV12-4
CDR3 protein: CASSYLPGQGTDTQYF; CDR3 DNA: TGTGCCAGCAGCTACCTCCCGGGACAGGGTACAGATACGCAGTATTTT; J gene: TRBJ2-3; D gene: TRBD1; clone size: .; V gene: TRBV9
CDR3 protein: CASRWTGESTDTQYF; CDR3 DNA: TGTGCCAGCAGATGGACAGGGGAGAGCACAGATACGCAGTATTTT; J gene: TRBJ2-3; D gene: TRBD1; clone size: few; V gene: TRBV12-3/TRBV12-4
CDR3 protein: CASSLRTSGEVSSNTGELFF; CDR3 DNA: TGTGCCAGCAGCTTACGAACTAGCGGGGAAGTGAGCTCGAACACCGGGGAGCTGTTTTTT; J gene: TRBJ2-2; D gene: TRBD2; clone size: few; V gene: TRBV11-2
CDR3 protein: CASSKRAGSVGYTF; CDR3 DNA: TGTGCCAGCAGCAAAAGGGCAGGGTCAGTGGGCTACACCTTC; J gene: TRBJ1-2; D gene: .; clone size: few; V gene: TRBV6-6
CDR3 protein: CASSLGTRLETGELFF; CDR3 DNA: TGTGCCAGCAGCTTAGGTACCAGGCTGGAAACCGGGGAGCTGTTTTTT; J gene: TRBJ2-2; D gene: .; clone size: .; V gene: TRBV7-2
CDR3 protein: CASSQDRRGRYYEQYF; CDR3 DNA: TGTGCCAGCAGCCAAGATAGGAGGGGCCGTTACTACGAGCAGTACTTC; J gene: TRBJ2-7; D gene: .; clone size: .; V gene: TRBV4-2
CDR3 protein: CSARGSGTEHYNEQFF; CDR3 DNA: TGCAGTGCTAGAGGGTCCGGGACAGAGCATTACAATGAGCAGTTCTTC; J gene: TRBJ2-1; D gene: TRBD1; clone size: few; V gene: TRBV20-1
CDR3 protein: CASNNGQGAFTEAFF; CDR3 DNA: TGTGCCAGCAATAACGGACAGGGGGCTTTCACTGAAGCTTTCTTT; J gene: TRBJ1-1; D gene: TRBD1; clone size: .; V gene: TRBV9
CDR3 protein: CASSPRDRWDEQFF; CDR3 DNA: TGTGCCAGCAGCCCCCGGGACAGGTGGGATGAGCAGTTCTTC; J gene: TRBJ2-1; D gene: TRBD1; clone size: few; V gene: TRBV9
CDR3 protein: CASSQRTGGTEAFF; CDR3 DNA: TGTGCCAGCAGCCAACGGACAGGGGGCACTGAAGCTTTCTTT; J gene: TRBJ1-1; D gene: TRBD1; clone size: few; V gene: TRBV12-3/TRBV12-4
CDR3 protein: CASSARTGTGELFF; CDR3 DNA: TGTGCCAGCAGCGCTCGGACAGGGACCGGGGAGCTGTTTTTT; J gene: TRBJ2-2; D gene: TRBD1; clone size: .; V gene: TRBV11-3
CDR3 protein: CASSPTNTEAFF; CDR3 DNA: TGCGCCAGCAGCCCAACGAACACTGAAGCTTTCTTT; J gene: TRBJ1-1; D gene: .; clone size: .; V gene: TRBV5-1
CDR3 protein: CAWHKLPYNSPLHF; CDR3 DNA: TGTGCCTGGCACAAGCTGCCCTATAATTCACCCCTCCACTTT; J gene: TRBJ1-6; D gene: .; clone size: few; V gene: TRBV30
CDR3 protein: CSASGGTSIRETQYF; CDR3 DNA: TGCAGTGCTAGTGGGGGGACTAGCATCCGGGAGACCCAGTACTTC; J gene: TRBJ2-5; D gene: TRBD2; clone size: .; V gene: TRBV20-1
CDR3 protein: CSARDRGQAINEQFF; CDR3 DNA: TGCAGTGCTAGAGACCGAGGACAGGCGATCAATGAGCAGTTCTTC; J gene: TRBJ2-1; D gene: TRBD1; clone size: few; V gene: TRBV20-1
CDR3 protein: CASSLTGAGTVDTQYF; CDR3 DNA: TGTGCCAGCAGCTTAACGGGGGCAGGGACGGTGGATACGCAGTATTTT; J gene: TRBJ2-3; D gene: .; clone size: few; V gene: TRBV7-3
CDR3 protein: CASRTGFYGYTF; CDR3 DNA: TGTGCCAGCAGGACAGGGTTCTATGGCTACACCTTC; J gene: TRBJ1-2; D gene: TRBD1; clone size: .; V gene: TRBV12-3/TRBV12-4
CDR3 protein: CASSRTGQGTEAFF; CDR3 DNA: TGCGCCAGCAGCCGGACAGGGCAGGGCACTGAAGCTTTCTTT; J gene: TRBJ1-1; D gene: TRBD1; clone size: .; V gene: TRBV4-1
CDR3 protein: CASSLRRADTEAFF; CDR3 DNA: TGTGCCAGCAGCTTAAGAAGAGCAGACACTGAAGCTTTCTTT; J gene: TRBJ1-1; D gene: .; clone size: .; V gene: TRBV7-6
CDR3 protein: CASSVAPSQETQYF; CDR3 DNA: TGTGCCAGCAGCGTAGCCCCCAGCCAAGAGACCCAGTACTTC; J gene: TRBJ2-5; D gene: .; clone size: few; V gene: TRBV9
CDR3 protein: CRSGNTIYF; CDR3 DNA: TGTCGTTCTGGAAACACCATATATTTT; J gene: TRBJ1-3; D gene: .; clone size: .; V gene: TRBV18
CDR3 protein: CASSTGVQETQYF; CDR3 DNA: TGTGCCAGCAGCACAGGGGTCCAAGAGACCCAGTACTTC; J gene: TRBJ2-5; D gene: TRBD1; clone size: .; V gene: TRBV11-2
CDR3 protein: CASSLGTSGAADTQYF; CDR3 DNA: TGTGCCAGCAGTTTAGGCACTAGCGGGGCCGCAGATACGCAGTATTTT; J gene: TRBJ2-3; D gene: TRBD2; clone size: .; V gene: TRBV27
CDR3 protein: CASSHPLEGSETQYF; CDR3 DNA: TGTGCCAGCAGCCACCCGCTCGAGGGTTCGGAGACCCAGTACTTC; J gene: TRBJ2-5; D gene: .; clone size: few; V gene: TRBV5-4
CDR3 protein: CAWTQGAGSPLHF; CDR3 DNA: TGTGCCTGGACGCAGGGGGCCGGGTCACCCCTCCACTTT; J gene: TRBJ1-6; D gene: TRBD1; clone size: few; V gene: TRBV30
CDR3 protein: CASSLVGGRVQYF; CDR3 DNA: TGTGCCAGCAGCTTAGTTGGCGGGAGGGTACAGTACTTC; J gene: TRBJ2-7; D gene: TRBD2; clone size: many; V gene: TRBV7-2
CDR3 protein: CASRAVAGGPDTQYF; CDR3 DNA: TGCGCCAGCAGGGCAGTAGCGGGGGGGCCAGATACGCAGTATTTT; J gene: TRBJ2-3; D gene: TRBD2; clone size: few; V gene: TRBV5-1